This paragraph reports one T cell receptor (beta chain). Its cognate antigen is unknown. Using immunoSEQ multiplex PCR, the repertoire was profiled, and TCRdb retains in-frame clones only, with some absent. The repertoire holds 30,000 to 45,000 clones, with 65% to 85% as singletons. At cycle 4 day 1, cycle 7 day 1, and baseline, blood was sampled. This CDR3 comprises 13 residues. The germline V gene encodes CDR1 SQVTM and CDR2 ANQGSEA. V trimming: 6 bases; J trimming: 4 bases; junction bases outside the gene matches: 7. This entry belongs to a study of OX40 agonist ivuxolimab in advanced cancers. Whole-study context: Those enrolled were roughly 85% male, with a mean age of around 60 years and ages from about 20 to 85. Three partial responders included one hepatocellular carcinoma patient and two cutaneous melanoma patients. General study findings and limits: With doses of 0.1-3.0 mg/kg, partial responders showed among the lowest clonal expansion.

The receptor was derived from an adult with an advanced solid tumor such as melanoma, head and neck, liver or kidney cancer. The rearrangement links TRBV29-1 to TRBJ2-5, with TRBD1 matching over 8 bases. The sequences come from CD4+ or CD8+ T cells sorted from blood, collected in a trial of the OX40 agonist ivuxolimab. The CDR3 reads CSVRTGLGETQYF. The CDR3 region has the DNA TGCAGCGTCAGGACAGGGTTGGGAGAGACCCAGTACTTC.